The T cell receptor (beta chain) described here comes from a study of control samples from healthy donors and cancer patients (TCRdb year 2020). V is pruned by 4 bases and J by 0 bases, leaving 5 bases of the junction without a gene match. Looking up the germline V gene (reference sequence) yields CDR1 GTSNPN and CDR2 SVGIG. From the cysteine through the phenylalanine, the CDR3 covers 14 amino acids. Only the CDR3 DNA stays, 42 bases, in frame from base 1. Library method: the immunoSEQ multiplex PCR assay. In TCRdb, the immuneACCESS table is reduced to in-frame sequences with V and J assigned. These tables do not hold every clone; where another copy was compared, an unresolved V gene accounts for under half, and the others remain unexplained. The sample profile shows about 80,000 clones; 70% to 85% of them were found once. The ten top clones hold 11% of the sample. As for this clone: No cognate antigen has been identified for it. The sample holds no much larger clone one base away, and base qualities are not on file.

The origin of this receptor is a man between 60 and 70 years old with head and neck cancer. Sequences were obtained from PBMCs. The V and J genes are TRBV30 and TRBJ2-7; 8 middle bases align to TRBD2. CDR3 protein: CAWTGREASYEQYF. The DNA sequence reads TGTGCCTGGACGGGGCGGGAGGCCTCCTACGAGCAGTACTTC.